Listed below are T cell receptor beta chains from one sample, sequenced in a study of technical replicates of blood from several donors. Assay: immunoSEQ multiplex PCR; the TCRdb copy retains only in-frame clones and omits some. The sample comprises 75,000 to 90,000 clones, around 90% of which are singletons, and 0.3% to 0.5% rests with the top ten. Sequenced: T cells isolated from PBMCs. Receptors originate from a human donor in good health. The CDR3 runs from the conserved cysteine through the conserved F or W.

V gene	CDR3 length	J gene	CDR3 protein
TRBV9	12	TRBJ2-5	CASSAGDRAQYF
TRBV9	13	TRBJ1-2	CASSKGLTYGYTF
TRBV7-3	17	TRBJ1-1	CASSRTGGMNGDTEAFF
TRBV4-2	14	TRBJ1-4	CASSQGNSGFSLFF
TRBV4-1	13	TRBJ2-2	CASSHGGTGELFF
TRBV6-5	15	TRBJ1-5	CASSYGQGSNQPQHF
TRBV2	13	TRBJ2-5	CASSRGPGETQYF
TRBV5-1	13	TRBJ2-1	CASSPGLNNEQFF
TRBV7-9	16	TRBJ2-3	CASSFGLAGGPDTQYF
TRBV7-8	16	TRBJ2-1	CASSLGPRTRATEQFF
TRBV6-1	15	TRBJ1-2	CASSEERGQGLGYTF
TRBV25-1	12	TRBJ2-7	CASRDSLYEQYF
TRBV2	14	TRBJ2-3	CASRDGRRADTQYF
TRBV7-3	14	TRBJ1-1	CASSLPGNFAEAFF
TRBV2	13	TRBJ2-3	CASSGQSTDTQYF
TRBV9	14	TRBJ1-1	CASSVEGANTEAFF
TRBV7-8	17	TRBJ2-3	CASSLFPEGESTDTQYF
TRBV6-1	14	TRBJ1-5	CASSSQGARQPQHF
TRBV19	15	TRBJ1-2	CASSSPGQGEYGYTF
TRBV27	12	TRBJ2-7	CASRTGSYEQYF